This section outlines one T cell receptor beta chain sequence together with its context. It has no known antigen specificity. No much larger clonotype is one base removed from it; base qualities were not supplied. Looking up the germline V gene (reference sequence) yields CDR1 MNHNY and CDR2 SVGAGI. Ends trimmed: V by 7 bases, J by 4 bases; bases unmatched to a gene: 8. Including the terminal cysteine and phenylalanine, the CDR3 comprises 15 residues. Only the CDR3 portion is preserved as DNA: 45 bases, with reading frame beginning at the first base. The sample is drawn from a study of shared clonotypes between healthy human individuals (dated by TCRdb to 2020 to 2022). Background for the entire study: The cohort included three men and a couple of women between 18 and 49 years of age. For each donor, CD4 naive and CD4 memory were each given three plates, CD8 naive was given two plates, and CD8 memory was given one plate. Different laboratories and diverse techniques were used to prepare libraries and sequence TCR repertoires, to increase sequencing depth and limit assay-specific biases. Between about 0.94 and 8.9 billion PBMCs per donor were obtained by leukapheresis. To estimate repertoire size and how much clonotype sharing occurs between individuals, the study deeply sequenced the blood TCR repertoires of roughly 5 healthy adults. General conclusions and limits of the study: Incomplete sequencing was indicated by rarefaction of sorted-subset datasets, despite the large sequencing depth. Around 5% of naive CD4, 3% to 4% of naive CD8, approximately 2.2% of memory CD4, and approximately 0.4% of memory CD8 clonotypes were shared across several donors. Only blood was sampled, and tissue TCR repertoires likely differ from those in blood. Naive subsets generally had larger estimated clonotype richness than memory subsets. The genetic and exposure-history diversity represented was limited by the small number of donors. Based on pairwise subsampling, the degree of clonotype sharing among donors was expected to be affected by sequencing depth. Higher generation probabilities were observed for clonotypes shared by all four sorted-subset donors than for non-shared clonotypes.

Using the deep immunoSEQ assay, multiplex PCR amplified TCR CDR3 regions from genomic DNA. For each cell subset, the extracted genomic DNA was distributed evenly across all wells of several immunoSEQ 96-well plates, and each plate served as one replicate. For sorted subsets, each replicate PCR was loaded with 200 ng genomic DNA, equivalent to 30,000 to 35,000 T cell genomes. Purified libraries were measured with a Qubit 3.0 fluorometer, size-checked on a Bioanalyzer 2100, and measured again with the KAPA Library Quantification kit. Each immunoSEQ 96-well plate was sequenced on its own single-read 150-cycle Illumina NextSeq 550 flow cell. Turning to the authors' computational methods: Because the immunoSEQ output held only junctional sequences and lacked quality scores, the filtering could not match the filtering applied to full-length reads. Sequences were annotated with PyIR, a Python wrapper for IgBLAST v1.9, using IMGT germline references to assign V/J genes and CDR3. Reads were filtered out if the reads had weak V/J assignments (E-value above 1e-6), no CDR3, stop codons, out-of-frame junctions, or ambiguous translated residues. V3J clonotypes were defined as sequences sharing an identical inferred V gene, J gene, and CDR3 amino acid sequence. Percentage overlap between repertoires was computed as shared unique clonotypes divided by the size of the smaller repertoire. Richness of each repertoire was evaluated using RTK rarefaction, the Chao1 estimator, and Recon v2.1 estimates of unobserved clonotypes. OLGA was used to compute generation probabilities for all TCRbeta clonotypes that the gDNA method yielded from a handful of donors. TCRdb took this table from immuneACCESS and kept in-frame rearrangements with V and J called. Such tables lack part of the clones; where checked against another copy, unresolved V genes explain under half of the gap, and the rest is unexplained. V and J calls and clone size are as listed in that table; D and trimming were resolved from the DNA. For this sample the table gives roughly 2.2 million clones, of which 85% to 95% were detected only once. 0.3% to 0.45% of the sample comes from the top ten.

Healthy HIV-negative adults with no recently reported acute infections or vaccinations were included as donors. Only Caucasian adults living in Nashville, Tennessee, USA were represented among the donors. CD4+ T cells were enriched by magnetic negative selection, after which naive cells were positively selected on CD45RA and the negative fraction was taken as the memory subset. After blood collection by leukapheresis, PBMCs were isolated using Ficoll-Histopaque density gradient centrifugation and then cryopreserved in the vapor phase of liquid nitrogen. Analytical flow cytometry was used to check the purity and quantity of each magnetically sorted T cell population. From each sorted fraction, genomic DNA was isolated and quantified by UV absorbance on a Nanodrop 2000c.

The chain couples TRBV6-6 to TRBJ2-2; TRBD2 aligns with 8 central bases. This TCR came from a man aged 18 to 30 in good health. Some clones in this sample may be carry-over from other donors' samples. Sequencing was performed on naive CD4+ T cells from PBMCs. Explained via the paper, the cell subset or site label denotes: CD45RA+ positively selected. The DNA sequence follows: TGTGCCAGCATGACCTCGGGGGGGGTCACCGGGGAGCTGTTTTTT. It encodes CASMTSGGVTGELFF.